Sequencing of this TCR beta chain was carried out in a study of cytomegalovirus exposure and HLA in healthy donors. With regard to this clone: Its antigen is not identified.

V was pared by 6 bases and J by 4 bases, with 11 bases of the junction left unmatched. The CDR3 sequence is 16 residues long. Findings and caveats of the study: Productive rates of about 87% or about 30% were seen for most TCR beta V segments in an earlier analysis.

Primers included in the PCR were 60 Vbeta and 13 Jbeta primers. Clones were read by immunoSEQ multiplex PCR, and TCRdb kept only the in-frame ones, dropping some. The sample includes 180,000 or so clones, 70% to 85% of them seen just once. The sample consisted of PBMCs. The V call is TRBV23-1, the J call TRBJ2-1; 8 bases map to TRBD2. TRBV23-1 is labeled an ORF, and its function is uncertain. The source of this sequence is a woman aged 55-69 years in good health and CMV-seropositive. The CDR3 is CASSPLTSGSYNEQFF. The CDR3 DNA reads as TGCGCCAGCAGCCCACTCACTAGCGGCTCATACAATGAGCAGTTCTTC.